These T cell receptor beta chains were read from a single sample in a study of blood T cell repertoires in COVID-19. TCRdb's copy holds only in-frame clones and misses some; the assay was immunoSEQ multiplex PCR. The table has around 45,000 clones, around 90% seen once; the top ten hold about an eighth. The sample was peripheral blood. Receptors originate from a man older than 75 with acute or convalescent COVID-19. CDR3s include the opening cysteine and the closing phenylalanine or tryptophan. The D gene is left open where the match is weak. Size is omitted from some rows. Given values are once, few, many or a class for expanded clones.

TRBJ2-7	NA	TRBD1	TRBV27	CASSPGQPRILHF	TGTGCCAGCAGTCCGGGACAGCCCCGTATTCTCCACTTC
TRBJ2-1	NA	NA	TRBV5-1	CASSLRGTREQFF	TGCGCCAGCAGCTTGAGGGGGACGAGGGAGCAGTTCTTC
TRBJ2-7	once	TRBD1	TRBV29-1	CSVVKGQGSYEQYF	TGCAGCGTTGTCAAGGGACAGGGTTCCTACGAGCAGTACTTC
TRBJ1-4	once	NA	TRBV5-1	CASRLQGATNEKLFF	TGCGCCAGCAGGCTCCAAGGGGCAACTAATGAAAAACTGTTTTTT
TRBJ2-5	NA	TRBD2	TRBV7-8	CASSSRMGGETQYF	TGTGCCAGCAGCTCGCGGATGGGGGGGGAGACCCAGTACTTC
TRBJ2-3	NA	TRBD2	TRBV3-1/TRBV3-2	CASSQGTSGGTGTDTQYF	TGTGCCAGCAGCCAAGGGACTAGCGGGGGGACGGGCACAGATACGCAGTATTTT
TRBJ2-1	NA	TRBD2	TRBV19	CASSIVAGGSYNEQFF	TGTGCCAGTAGTATAGTGGCGGGGGGCTCCTACAATGAGCAGTTCTTC
TRBJ2-3	NA	NA	TRBV25-1	CASNVRRGDGTDTQYF	TGTGCCAGCAATGTCCGCAGGGGCGACGGCACAGATACGCAGTATTTT
TRBJ2-3	NA	NA	TRBV11-2	CASSYNTDTQYF	TGTGCCAGCAGCTACAACACAGATACGCAGTATTTT
TRBJ2-3	NA	NA	TRBV3-1/TRBV3-2	CASTPKGLSTDTQYF	TGTGCCAGCACCCCGAAGGGGCTTAGCACAGATACGCAGTATTTT
TRBJ2-6	once	TRBD1	TRBV10-3	CAISVSTGKKSGANVLTF	TGTGCCATCAGTGTCTCGACAGGGAAGAAATCTGGGGCCAACGTCCTGACTTTC
TRBJ1-2	NA	TRBD1	TRBV27	CASSLSRTGSINYGYTF	TGTGCCAGCAGTTTATCCCGGACAGGGTCCATTAACTATGGCTACACCTTC
TRBJ2-3	NA	TRBD2	TRBV4-1	CASSQNGQAGGQYF	TGCGCCAGCAGCCAAAACGGGCAAGCGGGGGGCCAGTATTTT
TRBJ2-7	NA	TRBD2	TRBV29-1	CSVGRRLAGAYEQYF	TGCAGCGTTGGGAGGAGACTAGCGGGGGCCTACGAGCAGTACTTC
TRBJ1-2	NA	NA	TRBV3-1/TRBV3-2	CASSPLGGAYGYTF	TGTGCCAGCAGCCCCCTCGGCGGAGCATATGGCTACACCTTC
TRBJ2-3	once	TRBD1	TRBV5-1	CASSLAPTGGGDTQYF	TGCGCCAGCAGCTTGGCCCCGACAGGGGGCGGAGATACGCAGTATTTT
TRBJ1-1	once	NA	TRBV19	CASSILRNTEAFF	TGTGCCAGTAGTATTCTTCGGAACACTGAAGCTTTCTTT
TRBJ1-2	NA	NA	TRBV7-9	CASSFVGGPNYGYTF	TGTGCCAGCAGCTTCGTCGGGGGTCCTAACTATGGCTACACCTTC
TRBJ2-2	NA	NA	TRBV21-1	CASSNVADRVNRGGTGELFF	TGTGCCAGCAGCAATGTGGCGGACAGGGTCAATCGAGGGGGCACCGGGGAGCTGTTTTTT
TRBJ1-5	NA	TRBD1	TRBV19	CASSKDRVNQPQHF	TGTGCCAGTAGCAAGGACAGGGTCAATCAGCCCCAGCATTTT
TRBJ1-2	NA	NA	TRBV19	CASSTPRGPGYGYTF	TGTGCCAGTAGTACCCCCCGGGGTCCCGGCTATGGCTACACCTTC
TRBJ2-3	NA	NA	TRBV7-2	CASSLGGQGTGTDTQYF	TGTGCCAGCAGCTTAGGGGGTCAGGGTACGGGCACAGATACGCAGTATTTT
TRBJ2-7	NA	TRBD1	TRBV5-6	CASSWDRAYEQYF	TGTGCCAGCAGTTGGGACAGGGCCTACGAGCAGTACTTC
TRBJ1-6	NA	NA	TRBV30	CAWTNRGSPLHF	TGTGCCTGGACGAACAGAGGGTCACCCCTCCACTTT
TRBJ2-1	NA	NA	TRBV7-9	CASRLRGSSYNEQFF	TGTGCCAGCAGGTTGAGGGGGAGCTCCTACAATGAGCAGTTCTTC
TRBJ1-6	once	TRBD1	TRBV25-1	CASSEWQGQGNSPLHF	TGTGCCAGCAGTGAATGGCAAGGACAGGGAAATTCACCCCTCCACTTT
TRBJ1-2	NA	TRBD1	TRBV6-1	CASSEVLGQGLRGYTF	TGTGCCAGCAGTGAAGTATTGGGACAGGGGCTTCGTGGCTACACCTTC
TRBJ1-5	NA	NA	TRBV19	CASSPGGGARSNQPQHF	TGTGCCAGTAGTCCTGGGGGGGGCGCGAGGAGCAATCAGCCCCAGCATTTT
TRBJ1-1	NA	NA	TRBV27	CASSLFGGAEAFF	TGTGCCAGCAGTTTATTTGGGGGGGCTGAAGCTTTCTTT
TRBJ1-1	NA	TRBD1	TRBV18	CASSLDRGGFSFF	TGTGCCAGCTCCCTGGACAGGGGGGGGTTCTCTTTCTTT
TRBJ1-2	NA	NA	TRBV7-9	CASSLGSGGRDGYTF	TGTGCCAGCAGCTTAGGTTCGGGTGGCCGGGATGGCTACACCTTC
TRBJ1-5	NA	NA	TRBV30	CAWSTYSGSSSNQPQHF	TGTGCCTGGAGTACCTACTCCGGGAGTTCAAGCAATCAGCCCCAGCATTTT
TRBJ2-5	NA	NA	TRBV5-5	CASSLVEGETQYF	TGTGCCAGCAGCTTGGTTGAGGGCGAGACCCAGTACTTC
TRBJ2-3	NA	NA	TRBV27	CASRRFPTGGADTQYF	TGTGCCAGCCGAAGATTCCCGACGGGGGGCGCAGATACGCAGTATTTT
TRBJ2-5	once	NA	TRBV29-1	CSVEGGWAQETQYF	TGCAGCGTTGAAGGGGGCTGGGCCCAAGAGACCCAGTACTTC
TRBJ2-1	NA	NA	TRBV9	CASSGPGGTSSYNEQFF	TGTGCCAGCAGCGGGCCCGGGGGTACGAGCTCCTACAATGAGCAGTTCTTC
TRBJ1-2	once	TRBD1	TRBV24-1	CATSSNRGLGYGYTF	TGTGCCACCAGTTCCAACAGGGGGCTTGGCTATGGCTACACCTTC
TRBJ1-6	NA	NA	TRBV25-1	CASSLQSGGSYNSPLHF	TGTGCCAGCAGTCTTCAATCCGGCGGCTCCTATAATTCACCCCTCCACTTT
TRBJ1-1	NA	TRBD1	TRBV28	CASSNRGRGTEAFF	TGTGCCAGCAGTAACAGGGGGCGCGGCACTGAAGCTTTCTTT
TRBJ2-7	NA	NA	TRBV7-8	CASSLQVSYEQYF	TGTGCCAGCAGCTTACAGGTCTCCTACGAGCAGTACTTC
TRBJ1-2	few	NA	TRBV12-3/TRBV12-4	CASSFGGTYGYTF	TGTGCCAGCAGTTTCGGGGGAACCTATGGCTACACCTTC
TRBJ1-4	NA	NA	TRBV27	CASSFAGSNEKLFF	TGTGCCAGCAGTTTTGCAGGGTCTAATGAAAAACTGTTTTTT
TRBJ1-3	NA	NA	TRBV30	CAWAEDSGNTIYF	TGTGCCTGGGCCGAGGACTCTGGAAACACCATATATTTT
TRBJ2-2	few	TRBD1	TRBV7-9	CASSRAIGQGSRTGELFF	TGTGCCAGCTCCCGGGCAATCGGACAGGGGTCCCGCACCGGGGAGCTGTTTTTT
TRBJ2-2	NA	NA	TRBV6-5	CASSYLGQNTGELFF	TGTGCCAGCAGTTACCTGGGACAGAACACCGGGGAGCTGTTTTTT
TRBJ2-3	NA	NA	TRBV5-1	CASSFVADTDTQYF	TGCGCCAGCAGCTTTGTGGCAGACACAGATACGCAGTATTTT
TRBJ2-7	NA	TRBD1	TRBV7-8	CASSLEWTGDEQYF	TGTGCCAGCAGCTTAGAATGGACAGGGGACGAGCAGTACTTC
TRBJ1-1	few	NA	TRBV4-2	CASSRDRTEAFF	TGTGCCAGCAGCCGAGACAGGACTGAAGCTTTCTTT
TRBJ2-1	once	TRBD1	TRBV28	CASSLLGQRYNEQFF	TGTGCCAGCAGTTTATTGGGACAGCGGTACAATGAGCAGTTCTTC
TRBJ2-1	few	TRBD2	TRBV7-8	CASSTPSSGGPDEQFF	TGTGCCAGCAGCACTCCTTCCAGCGGGGGCCCCGATGAGCAGTTCTTC
TRBJ2-1	NA	NA	TRBV9	CASSVDSPSSYFDNEQFF	TGTGCCAGCAGTGTCGACAGTCCCTCCTCCTACTTCGACAATGAGCAGTTCTTC